Listed below are T cell receptor beta chains from one sample, sequenced in a study of PD-1 blockade in classical Hodgkin lymphoma. Clones were read by immunoSEQ multiplex PCR, and TCRdb kept only the in-frame ones, dropping some. The data hold over 75,000 clones, with 90% observed a single time. The sample consisted of peripheral blood mononuclear cells (PBMCs), taken before the fourth cycle of nivolumab. All receptors come from a human donor with classical Hodgkin lymphoma. Both conserved end residues are part of each CDR3. The D gene is left open where the match is weak. Expanded clones are given a class, and other clones once, few, many or no size at all.

cdr3_aa: CAITGQGGITEAFF; cdr3_nt: TGTGCCATCACGGGACAGGGGGGAATCACTGAAGCTTTCTTT; j_call: TRBJ1-1; v_call: TRBV10-3; clone_size: .; d_call: TRBD1
cdr3_aa: CASSPVRGGYTF; cdr3_nt: TGTGCCAGCAGCCCGGTCAGGGGTGGCTACACCTTC; j_call: TRBJ1-2; v_call: TRBV7-2; clone_size: few; d_call: .
cdr3_aa: CASSGRGQPYEQYF; cdr3_nt: TGTGCCAGCAGCGGAAGAGGACAGCCCTACGAGCAGTACTTC; j_call: TRBJ2-7; v_call: TRBV9; clone_size: .; d_call: .
cdr3_aa: CASSPTTRSTDTQYF; cdr3_nt: TGTGCCAGCAGCCCAACCACTAGGAGCACAGATACGCAGTATTTT; j_call: TRBJ2-3; v_call: TRBV11-2; clone_size: .; d_call: .
cdr3_aa: CASSFQGLRETQYF; cdr3_nt: TGTGCCAGCAGCTTTCAGGGGTTGCGAGAGACCCAGTACTTC; j_call: TRBJ2-5; v_call: TRBV7-9; clone_size: .; d_call: .
cdr3_aa: CASSQDWVLNQPQHF; cdr3_nt: TGCGCCAGCAGCCAAGATTGGGTCCTGAATCAGCCCCAGCATTTT; j_call: TRBJ1-5; v_call: TRBV4-1; clone_size: .; d_call: .
cdr3_aa: CSVRAGNTEAFF; cdr3_nt: TGCAGCGTTAGGGCAGGGAACACTGAAGCTTTCTTT; j_call: TRBJ1-1; v_call: TRBV29-1; clone_size: .; d_call: .
cdr3_aa: CASGPQGIRGANVLTF; cdr3_nt: TGTGCTAGTGGTCCCCAGGGGATCCGGGGGGCCAACGTCCTGACTTTC; j_call: TRBJ2-6; v_call: TRBV12-5; clone_size: .; d_call: .
cdr3_aa: CASSYHLGEQFF; cdr3_nt: TGTGCCAGCAGTTACCATTTGGGGGAGCAGTTCTTC; j_call: TRBJ2-1; v_call: TRBV6-5; clone_size: .; d_call: .
cdr3_aa: CASSQALDRALSNQPQHF; cdr3_nt: TGCGCCAGCAGCCAAGCCTTGGACAGGGCACTTAGCAATCAGCCCCAGCATTTT; j_call: TRBJ1-5; v_call: TRBV4-1; clone_size: .; d_call: TRBD1
cdr3_aa: CASSLSDINTEAFF; cdr3_nt: TGTGCCAGCAGCTTAAGTGATATAAACACTGAAGCTTTCTTT; j_call: TRBJ1-1; v_call: TRBV7-8; clone_size: .; d_call: .
cdr3_aa: CASSQSQGWNTEAFF; cdr3_nt: TGTGCCAGCAGCCAATCACAGGGCTGGAACACTGAAGCTTTCTTT; j_call: TRBJ1-1; v_call: TRBV9; clone_size: .; d_call: .
cdr3_aa: CASSAEPATNEKLFF; cdr3_nt: TGCGCCAGCAGCGCGGAACCTGCAACTAATGAAAAACTGTTTTTT; j_call: TRBJ1-4; v_call: TRBV5-1; clone_size: .; d_call: .
cdr3_aa: CASSRGASTGELFF; cdr3_nt: TGTGCCAGCAGTCGGGGGGCTAGCACCGGGGAGCTGTTTTTT; j_call: TRBJ2-2; v_call: TRBV2; clone_size: .; d_call: .
cdr3_aa: CASRGLPGTGGGELFF; cdr3_nt: TGTGCCAGCAGGGGACTGCCAGGGACAGGGGGCGGGGAGCTGTTTTTT; j_call: TRBJ2-2; v_call: TRBV2; clone_size: .; d_call: TRBD1
cdr3_aa: CASSSDRGWVEKLFF; cdr3_nt: TGTGCCAGCAGCTCGGACAGGGGGTGGGTTGAAAAACTGTTTTTT; j_call: TRBJ1-4; v_call: TRBV11-2; clone_size: .; d_call: TRBD1
cdr3_aa: CASSPITGDTEAFF; cdr3_nt: TGTGCCAGCAGTCCTATAACCGGGGACACTGAAGCTTTCTTT; j_call: TRBJ1-1; v_call: TRBV27; clone_size: .; d_call: .
cdr3_aa: CASSLVMGPLPFYSNQPQHF; cdr3_nt: TGTGCCAGCAGCTTAGTAATGGGGCCACTACCGTTTTATAGCAATCAGCCCCAGCATTTT; j_call: TRBJ1-5; v_call: TRBV7-4; clone_size: .; d_call: .
cdr3_aa: CSAVAGGPDEQFF; cdr3_nt: TGCAGCGCAGTAGCGGGGGGGCCGGATGAGCAGTTCTTC; j_call: TRBJ2-1; v_call: TRBV29-1; clone_size: .; d_call: TRBD2
cdr3_aa: CAWAGAPIGNTIYF; cdr3_nt: TGTGCCTGGGCAGGGGCCCCCATTGGAAACACCATATATTTT; j_call: TRBJ1-3; v_call: TRBV30; clone_size: .; d_call: .
cdr3_aa: CASSFSPVTEAFF; cdr3_nt: TGTGCCAGCAGCTTTTCGCCGGTCACTGAAGCTTTCTTT; j_call: TRBJ1-1; v_call: TRBV11-3; clone_size: .; d_call: .
cdr3_aa: CASSHRARGRNEQYF; cdr3_nt: TGTGCCAGCAGCCATAGGGCCCGGGGGAGGAACGAGCAGTACTTC; j_call: TRBJ2-7; v_call: TRBV4-2; clone_size: .; d_call: .
cdr3_aa: CASSLALQGYGYTF; cdr3_nt: TGTGCCAGCAGCTTAGCGCTGCAGGGCTATGGCTACACCTTC; j_call: TRBJ1-2; v_call: TRBV7-8; clone_size: .; d_call: .
cdr3_aa: CASSFGLNNEQFF; cdr3_nt: TGTGCCAGCAGCTTTGGCCTTAACAATGAGCAGTTCTTC; j_call: TRBJ2-1; v_call: TRBV11-3; clone_size: .; d_call: .
cdr3_aa: CASSDGLAEETQYF; cdr3_nt: TGCGCCAGCAGTGATGGTCTAGCGGAAGAGACCCAGTACTTC; j_call: TRBJ2-5; v_call: TRBV10-2; clone_size: .; d_call: TRBD2
cdr3_aa: CASSVAGQGSGELFF; cdr3_nt: TGTGCCAGCAGCGTAGCGGGACAGGGGTCCGGGGAGCTGTTTTTT; j_call: TRBJ2-2; v_call: TRBV9; clone_size: .; d_call: TRBD1
cdr3_aa: CASRNRGDGANVLTF; cdr3_nt: TGCGCCAGCAGGAACAGGGGCGATGGGGCCAACGTCCTGACTTTC; j_call: TRBJ2-6; v_call: TRBV5-1; clone_size: .; d_call: TRBD1
cdr3_aa: CASMQPGTDNSPLHF; cdr3_nt: TGCGCCAGCATGCAACCCGGGACAGATAATTCACCCCTCCACTTT; j_call: TRBJ1-6; v_call: TRBV23-1; clone_size: .; d_call: TRBD1
cdr3_aa: CASSLGPETGENTEAFF; cdr3_nt: TGCGCCAGCAGCTTGGGGCCAGAGACAGGGGAGAACACTGAAGCTTTCTTT; j_call: TRBJ1-1; v_call: TRBV5-1; clone_size: .; d_call: TRBD1
cdr3_aa: CASSTGQITMETQYF; cdr3_nt: TGTGCCAGCAGCACAGGACAGATTACAATGGAGACCCAGTACTTC; j_call: TRBJ2-5; v_call: TRBV9; clone_size: .; d_call: .
cdr3_aa: CASSTGDRGWTNEKLFF; cdr3_nt: TGTGCCAGCAGCACTGGGGACAGGGGGTGGACTAATGAAAAACTGTTTTTT; j_call: TRBJ1-4; v_call: TRBV11-3; clone_size: .; d_call: TRBD1
cdr3_aa: CASTRLAGGPNEQFF; cdr3_nt: TGTGCCAGCACCAGACTAGCGGGGGGCCCCAATGAGCAGTTCTTC; j_call: TRBJ2-1; v_call: TRBV11-2; clone_size: .; d_call: TRBD2
cdr3_aa: CASSLEGETQYF; cdr3_nt: TGCGCCAGCAGCTTGGAGGGGGAGACCCAGTACTTC; j_call: TRBJ2-5; v_call: TRBV5-1; clone_size: .; d_call: .
cdr3_aa: CASSFGETYEQYF; cdr3_nt: TGTGCCAGCAGCTTCGGGGAGACCTACGAGCAGTACTTC; j_call: TRBJ2-7; v_call: TRBV5-4; clone_size: .; d_call: .
cdr3_aa: CASSVDSPFEAFF; cdr3_nt: TGTGCCAGCAGCGTGGACAGCCCCTTTGAAGCTTTCTTT; j_call: TRBJ1-1; v_call: TRBV5-4; clone_size: .; d_call: .
cdr3_aa: CASSSRLEGEQFF; cdr3_nt: TGTGCCAGCAGCTCTCGCCTTGAAGGTGAGCAGTTCTTC; j_call: TRBJ2-1; v_call: TRBV7-9; clone_size: few; d_call: .
cdr3_aa: CASRPWGALNTGELFF; cdr3_nt: TGTGCCAGTAGGCCATGGGGAGCGTTAAACACCGGGGAGCTGTTTTTT; j_call: TRBJ2-2; v_call: TRBV19; clone_size: .; d_call: .
cdr3_aa: CASSLNPGELFF; cdr3_nt: TGTGCCAGCAGCTTAAACCCCGGGGAGCTGTTTTTT; j_call: TRBJ2-2; v_call: TRBV7-2; clone_size: .; d_call: .
cdr3_aa: CASSLGGRGGLPQHF; cdr3_nt: TGTGCCAGCAGCTTAGGCGGCAGGGGAGGTTTGCCCCAGCATTTT; j_call: TRBJ1-5; v_call: TRBV7-6; clone_size: .; d_call: .
cdr3_aa: CASSVVTGGDAEAFF; cdr3_nt: TGTGCCAGCAGCGTAGTAACAGGGGGTGACGCTGAAGCTTTCTTT; j_call: TRBJ1-1; v_call: TRBV9; clone_size: .; d_call: TRBD1
cdr3_aa: CAWSVAPSGTEAFF; cdr3_nt: TGTGCCTGGAGTGTAGCCCCTAGTGGCACTGAAGCTTTCTTT; j_call: TRBJ1-1; v_call: TRBV30; clone_size: .; d_call: .
cdr3_aa: CAWSGPYNSPLHF; cdr3_nt: TGTGCCTGGAGTGGGCCATATAATTCACCCCTCCACTTT; j_call: TRBJ1-6; v_call: TRBV30; clone_size: .; d_call: .
cdr3_aa: CASFGAASGNTIYF; cdr3_nt: TGTGCCAGCTTCGGGGCGGCCTCTGGAAACACCATATATTTT; j_call: TRBJ1-3; v_call: TRBV18; clone_size: once; d_call: .
cdr3_aa: CASRAGGEQPQHF; cdr3_nt: TGTGCCAGCAGGGCCGGGGGGGAACAGCCCCAGCATTTT; j_call: TRBJ1-5; v_call: TRBV27; clone_size: .; d_call: .
cdr3_aa: CASRSLSGQGAGELFF; cdr3_nt: TGTGCCAGCAGGTCATTGTCCGGACAGGGGGCAGGGGAGCTGTTTTTT; j_call: TRBJ2-2; v_call: TRBV28; clone_size: .; d_call: TRBD1
cdr3_aa: CASSYTTGGGEQYF; cdr3_nt: TGTGCCAGCAGTTACACAACAGGGGGCGGCGAGCAGTACTTC; j_call: TRBJ2-7; v_call: TRBV6-5; clone_size: .; d_call: TRBD1
cdr3_aa: CASSLDWYTQYF; cdr3_nt: TGTGCCAGCAGCTTAGACTGGTATACGCAGTATTTT; j_call: TRBJ2-3; v_call: TRBV7-2; clone_size: .; d_call: .
cdr3_aa: CASSPPGANTDTQYF; cdr3_nt: TGTGCCAGCAGCCCCCCCGGGGCCAACACAGATACGCAGTATTTT; j_call: TRBJ2-3; v_call: TRBV11-2; clone_size: .; d_call: .
cdr3_aa: CASSRQGRSQPQHF; cdr3_nt: TGTGCCAGTAGCAGACAGGGAAGGAGTCAGCCCCAGCATTTT; j_call: TRBJ1-5; v_call: TRBV19; clone_size: .; d_call: TRBD1
cdr3_aa: CASSLQGSYGYTF; cdr3_nt: TGTGCCAGCAGTTTACAGGGTAGCTATGGCTACACCTTC; j_call: TRBJ1-2; v_call: TRBV2; clone_size: .; d_call: .
cdr3_aa: CASSIDPGRGSEQYF; cdr3_nt: TGTGCCAGTAGTATAGATCCCGGCAGGGGCAGCGAGCAGTACTTC; j_call: TRBJ2-7; v_call: TRBV19; clone_size: .; d_call: .
cdr3_aa: CASSESWETQYF; cdr3_nt: TGTGCCAGCAGTGAATCCTGGGAGACCCAGTACTTC; j_call: TRBJ2-5; v_call: TRBV28; clone_size: .; d_call: .